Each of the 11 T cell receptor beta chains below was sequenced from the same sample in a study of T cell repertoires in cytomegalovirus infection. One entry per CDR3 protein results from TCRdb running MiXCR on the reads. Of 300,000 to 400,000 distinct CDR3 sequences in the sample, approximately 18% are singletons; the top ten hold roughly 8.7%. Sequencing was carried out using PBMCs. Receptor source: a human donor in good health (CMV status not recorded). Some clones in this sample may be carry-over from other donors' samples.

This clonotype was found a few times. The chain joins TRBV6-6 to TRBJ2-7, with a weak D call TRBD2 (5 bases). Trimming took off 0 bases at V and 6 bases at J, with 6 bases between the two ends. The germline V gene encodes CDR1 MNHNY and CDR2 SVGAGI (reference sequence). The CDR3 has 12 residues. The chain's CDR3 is CASSYSGGEQYF. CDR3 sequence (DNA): TGTGCCAGCAGTTACTCAGGAGGCGAGCAGTACTTC.

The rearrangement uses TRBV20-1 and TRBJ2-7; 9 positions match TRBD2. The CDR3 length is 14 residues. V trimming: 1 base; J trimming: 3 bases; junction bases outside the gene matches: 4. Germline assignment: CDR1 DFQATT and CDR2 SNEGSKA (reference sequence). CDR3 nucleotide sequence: TGCAGTGCTAGAGTGCGGGAGGGCCTCTACGAGCAGTACTTC. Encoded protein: CSARVREGLYEQYF.

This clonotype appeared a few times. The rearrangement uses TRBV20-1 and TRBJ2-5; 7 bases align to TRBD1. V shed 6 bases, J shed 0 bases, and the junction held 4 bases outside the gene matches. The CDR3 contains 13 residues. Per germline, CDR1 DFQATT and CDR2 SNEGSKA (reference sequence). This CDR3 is CSALGQYQETQYF. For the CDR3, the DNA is TGCAGTGCGCTGGGACAGTACCAAGAGACCCAGTACTTC.

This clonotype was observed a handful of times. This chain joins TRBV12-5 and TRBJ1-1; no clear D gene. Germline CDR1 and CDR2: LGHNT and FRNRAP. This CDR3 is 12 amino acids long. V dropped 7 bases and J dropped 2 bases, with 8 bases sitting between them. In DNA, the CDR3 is TGTGCTAGTGACCGGGGAAACACTGAAGCTTTCTTT. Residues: CASDRGNTEAFF.

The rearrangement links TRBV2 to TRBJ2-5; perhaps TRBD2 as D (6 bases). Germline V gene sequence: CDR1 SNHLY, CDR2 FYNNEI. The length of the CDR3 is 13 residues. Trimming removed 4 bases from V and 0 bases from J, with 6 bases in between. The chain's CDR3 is CASSGDYQETQYF. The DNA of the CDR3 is TGTGCCAGCAGTGGGGACTACCAAGAGACCCAGTACTTC.

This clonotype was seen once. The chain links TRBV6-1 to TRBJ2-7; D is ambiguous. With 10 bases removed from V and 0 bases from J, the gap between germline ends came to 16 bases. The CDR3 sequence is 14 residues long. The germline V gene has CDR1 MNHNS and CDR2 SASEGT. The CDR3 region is CATHPWASSYEQYF. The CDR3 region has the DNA TGTGCCACCCACCCCTGGGCGAGCTCCTACGAGCAGTACTTC.

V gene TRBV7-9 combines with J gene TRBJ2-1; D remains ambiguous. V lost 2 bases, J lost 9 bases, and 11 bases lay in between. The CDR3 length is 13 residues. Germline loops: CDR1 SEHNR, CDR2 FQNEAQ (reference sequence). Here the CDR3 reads CASSLPSFLEQFF. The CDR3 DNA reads TGTGCCAGCAGCTTACCCTCGTTTCTTGAGCAGTTCTTC. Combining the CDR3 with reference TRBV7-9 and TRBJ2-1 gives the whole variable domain DTGVSQNPRHKITKRGQNVTFRCDPISEHNRLYWYRQTLGQGPEFLTYFQNEAQLEKSRLLSDRFSAERPKGSFSTLEIQRTEQGDSAMYLCASSLPSFLEQFFGPGTRLTVL.

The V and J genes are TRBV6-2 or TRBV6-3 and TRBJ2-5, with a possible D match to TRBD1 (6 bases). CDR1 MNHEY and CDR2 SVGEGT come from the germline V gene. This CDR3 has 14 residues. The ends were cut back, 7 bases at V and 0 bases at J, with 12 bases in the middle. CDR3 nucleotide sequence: TGTGCCAGCAACGGCGGACAGAACCAAGAGACCCAGTACTTC. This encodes CASNGGQNQETQYF.

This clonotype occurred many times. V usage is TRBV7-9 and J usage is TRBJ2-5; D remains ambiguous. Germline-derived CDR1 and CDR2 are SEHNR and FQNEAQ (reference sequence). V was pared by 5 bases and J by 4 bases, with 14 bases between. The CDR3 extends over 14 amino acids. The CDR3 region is CASSPQIAGETQYF. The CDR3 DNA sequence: TGTGCCAGCAGCCCCCAAATAGCAGGAGAGACCCAGTACTTC.

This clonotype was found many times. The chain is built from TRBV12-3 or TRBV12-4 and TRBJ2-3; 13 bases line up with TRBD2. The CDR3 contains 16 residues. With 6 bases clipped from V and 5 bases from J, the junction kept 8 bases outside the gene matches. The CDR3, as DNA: TGTGCCAGCAGACGACTAGCGGGGGGCGGAGGAGATACGCAGTATTTT. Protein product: CASRRLAGGGGDTQYF.

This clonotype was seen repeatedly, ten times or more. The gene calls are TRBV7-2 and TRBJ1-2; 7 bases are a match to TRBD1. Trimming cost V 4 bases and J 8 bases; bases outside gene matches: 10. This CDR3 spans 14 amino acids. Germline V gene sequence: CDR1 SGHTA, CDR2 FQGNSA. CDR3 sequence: CASSSAYRGEGYTF. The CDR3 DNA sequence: TGTGCCAGCAGCTCGGCGTACAGGGGCGAGGGCTACACCTTC.